This T cell receptor (beta chain) derives from a study of memory CD4+ T cells and cytomegalovirus serostatus. Across the whole study: Donors were healthy Belgian adults, under 10 CMV seropositive and 20 to 25 seronegative. Study-wide results and limits: Of 164 reported CMV TCRbeta sequences, around 62 were found in memory CD4+ repertoires.

Original data processing: After removing out-of-frame reads, approximately 2 million distinct TCRbeta sequences remained. The repertoire was sequenced with immunoSEQ multiplex PCR; TCRdb's copy has only in-frame clones and lacks some. V and J calls and clone size are given by that table; D and trimming were obtained from the DNA. The data hold tens of thousands of clones, with 65% to 80% observed a single time. Between the trimmed V and J ends, which lost 0 bases and 2 bases, there was a span of 12 bases. The germline V gene has CDR1 SGHRS and CDR2 YFSETQ. CDR3 size: 16 residues. Single viable CD3+CD4+CD8-CD45RO+ cells were sorted as the memory CD4+ T cells. Worth noting for this clone: Its antigen is undetermined.

Sequenced input: memory CD4+ T cells from blood. The source of this sequence is an adult in good health and CMV-seronegative. The chain carries TRBV5-1 and TRBJ1-3; a possible D gene is TRBD1 (5 bases). CDR3 DNA: TGCGCCAGCAGCTTGGGGGACGTTGTTACTGGAAACACCATATATTTT. Its translation: CASSLGDVVTGNTIYF.